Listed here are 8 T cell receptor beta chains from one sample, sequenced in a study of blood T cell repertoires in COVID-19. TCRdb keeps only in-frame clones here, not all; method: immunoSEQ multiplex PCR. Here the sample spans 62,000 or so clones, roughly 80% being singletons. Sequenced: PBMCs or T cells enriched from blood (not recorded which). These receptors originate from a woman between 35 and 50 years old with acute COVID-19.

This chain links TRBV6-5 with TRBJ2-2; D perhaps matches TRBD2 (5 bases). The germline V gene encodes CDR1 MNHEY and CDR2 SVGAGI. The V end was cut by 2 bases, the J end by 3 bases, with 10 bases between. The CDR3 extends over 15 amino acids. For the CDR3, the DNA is TGTGCCAGCAGTTACCAGAGGGCACACACCGGGGAGCTGTTTTTT. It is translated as CASSYQRAHTGELFF.

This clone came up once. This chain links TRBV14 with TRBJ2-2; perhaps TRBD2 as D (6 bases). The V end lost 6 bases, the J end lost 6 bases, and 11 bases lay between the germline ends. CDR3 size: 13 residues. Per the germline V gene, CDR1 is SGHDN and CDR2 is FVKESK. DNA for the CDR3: TGTGCCAGCAGTCAATCTAGCGCCGGGGAGCTGTTTTTT. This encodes CASSQSSAGELFF. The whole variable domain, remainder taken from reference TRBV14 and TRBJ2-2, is EAGVTQFPSHSVIEKGQTVTLRCDPISGHDNLYWYRRVMGKEIKFLLHFVKESKQDESGMPNNRFLAERTGGTYSTLKVQPAELEDSGVYFCASSQSSAGELFFGEGSRLTVL.

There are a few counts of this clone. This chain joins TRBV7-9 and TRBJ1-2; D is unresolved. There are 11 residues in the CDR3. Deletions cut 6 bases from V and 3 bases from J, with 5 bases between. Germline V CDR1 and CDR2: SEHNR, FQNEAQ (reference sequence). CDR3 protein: CASRIDYGYTF. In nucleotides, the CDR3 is TGTGCCAGCAGAATAGACTATGGCTACACCTTC.

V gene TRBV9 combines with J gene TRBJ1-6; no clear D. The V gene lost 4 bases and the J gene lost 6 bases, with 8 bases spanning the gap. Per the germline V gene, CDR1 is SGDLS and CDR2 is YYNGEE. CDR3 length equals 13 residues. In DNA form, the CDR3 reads TGTGCCAGCAGCATTTGGGCTAATTCACCCCTCCACTTT. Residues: CASSIWANSPLHF.

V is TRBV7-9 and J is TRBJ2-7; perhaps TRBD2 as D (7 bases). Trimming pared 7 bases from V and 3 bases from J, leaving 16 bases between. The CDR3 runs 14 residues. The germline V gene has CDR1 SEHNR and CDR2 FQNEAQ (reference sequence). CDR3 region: CASTSGGSGYEQYF. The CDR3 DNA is TGTGCCAGCACCTCGGGGGGCTCCGGCTACGAGCAGTACTTC.

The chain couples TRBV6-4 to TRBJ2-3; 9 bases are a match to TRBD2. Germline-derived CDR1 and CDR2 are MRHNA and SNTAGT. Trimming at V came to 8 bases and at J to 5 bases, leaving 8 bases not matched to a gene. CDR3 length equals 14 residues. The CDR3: CASASGMGQDTQYF. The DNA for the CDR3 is TGTGCCAGCGCTAGCGGGATGGGACAAGATACGCAGTATTTT.

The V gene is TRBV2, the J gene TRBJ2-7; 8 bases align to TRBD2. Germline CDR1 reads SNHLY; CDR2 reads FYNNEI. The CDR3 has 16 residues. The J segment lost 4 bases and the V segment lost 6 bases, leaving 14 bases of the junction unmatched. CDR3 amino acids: CASRDPSGRAYYEQYF. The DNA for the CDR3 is TGTGCCAGCAGGGACCCCTCCGGGAGGGCTTATTACGAGCAGTACTTC.

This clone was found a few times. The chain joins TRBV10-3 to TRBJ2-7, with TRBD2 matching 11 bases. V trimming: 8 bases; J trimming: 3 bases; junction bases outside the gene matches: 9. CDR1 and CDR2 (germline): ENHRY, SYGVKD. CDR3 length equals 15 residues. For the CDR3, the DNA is TGTGCCATCGGTAGGACTAGCGGGCAAGACTACGAGCAGTACTTC. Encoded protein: CAIGRTSGQDYEQYF.